A selection of T cell receptor beta chains follows, all from one sample in a study of OX40 agonist ivuxolimab in advanced cancers. The repertoire was sequenced with immunoSEQ multiplex PCR; TCRdb's copy has only in-frame clones and lacks some. The table has 20,000 to 25,000 clones, about 80% seen once. The sequencing used CD4+ or CD8+ T cells sorted from blood, collected in a trial of the OX40 agonist ivuxolimab. Every receptor here comes from an adult with an advanced solid tumor such as melanoma, head and neck, liver or kidney cancer. CDR3s leave out the opening cysteine and the closing phenylalanine or tryptophan.

>TRBV19|TRBJ2-2|14
ASSIRDRADTGELF
>TRBV6-5|TRBJ1-4|12
ASSQAGTNEKLF
>TRBV5-4|TRBJ2-3|12
ASTLWGGGDTQY
>TRBV15|TRBJ2-5|12
ATSRVQGQETQY
>TRBV15|TRBJ1-4|14
ATSSRVTGLNEKLF
>TRBV27|TRBJ2-2|15
ASSLSGTSGRIGELF
>TRBV7-3|TRBJ2-5|14
ASSLTGLAGYETQY
>TRBV6-1|TRBJ1-5|12
ASSEGPTNQPQH
>TRBV27|TRBJ1-1|13
ASRHHRGENTEAF
>TRBV28|TRBJ2-5|14
ASTVGGLAGWQTQY
>TRBV30|TRBJ2-7|14
AWSTPWDLYSYEQY
>TRBV19|TRBJ2-1|15
ASSIALAGGPNNEQF
>TRBV5-4|TRBJ2-1|14
ASSGTSGEARNEQF
>TRBV28|TRBJ2-3|12
ASSWTGSTDTQY
>TRBV5-6|TRBJ2-2|13
ASSNPGQGTGELF
>TRBV4-3|TRBJ2-7|12
ASSVGQGINEQY
>TRBV9|TRBJ2-3|11
ASSVTGTDTQY
>TRBV7-6|TRBJ1-1|15
ASSLTSGVVGNTEAF
>TRBV7-9|TRBJ2-2|14
ASSLSSGGPTGELF
>TRBV20-1|TRBJ1-2|9
SADRGNGYT
>TRBV5-4|TRBJ1-6|11
ASSLEGGTPLH
>TRBV6-5|TRBJ1-5|10
ASRQAGQPQH
>TRBV28|TRBJ1-2|12
ASSLRRRGYGYT
>TRBV4-2|TRBJ1-1|9
ASSQDREAF
>TRBV4-2|TRBJ2-3|15
ASSQARLADNTDTQY
>TRBV7-9|TRBJ2-5|13
ASSPSDGPQETQY
>TRBV27|TRBJ2-2|10
ASTRKTGELF
>TRBV6-4|TRBJ2-3|13
ASSVATGTPDTQY
>TRBV5-1|TRBJ2-2|13
ASSFASGMAGELF
>TRBV7-9|TRBJ1-4|9
AIPQGEKLF
>TRBV4-1|TRBJ1-4|11
ASSHGTGGKLF
>TRBV30|TRBJ1-1|8
AWKVTEAF
>TRBV18|TRBJ2-3|13
ASSPPWGLADTQY
>TRBV2|TRBJ2-7|13
ASSNLVPSPYEQY
>TRBV27|TRBJ1-1|12
ASSLSPMNTEAF
>TRBV5-4|TRBJ2-7|10
ASSLLGYEQY
>TRBV7-9|TRBJ1-2|11
ASSPTEGYGYT
>TRBV27|TRBJ1-5|11
ASGVGSNQPQH
>TRBV27|TRBJ1-5|13
ASSFGSSWGQPQH
>TRBV28|TRBJ1-6|11
ASSRSGISPLH
>TRBV4-1|TRBJ2-7|13
ASSQEGQSSYEQY
>TRBV28|TRBJ2-7|12
ASSFGRGSYEQY
>TRBV2|TRBJ1-1|13
ASSKPTGRDTEAF
>TRBV7-9|TRBJ1-5|13
ASSWDTEGNQPQH
>TRBV23-1|TRBJ2-3|15
ASSQYPQGACTDTQY